Sequencing of this T cell receptor (beta chain) was carried out in a study of blood T cells in healthy people across ages. The CDR3 loop spans 13 amino acids. The V gene lost 5 bases and the J gene lost 6 bases, with 16 bases spanning the gap. Germline lookup yields CDR1 DFQATT and CDR2 SNEGSKA (reference sequence). General study results and limits: The long-lived group displayed more naive CD4+ cells, plus higher diversity, than the aged donors did. Per million T cells, TCR beta diversity dropped about linearly as age rose.

A sample-barcoded 5' primer and a J-beta primer mix were used in a second PCR of roughly 6 to 11 cycles. Every sample gave at least 2.5 million paired-end reads containing CDR3. Each CDR3 protein is one row after TCRdb ran MiXCR on the 5' RACE reads. The sample lists 1.5 million to 2 million distinct CDR3 sequences; roughly 52% were seen once. To note about this clonotype: The target antigen is unknown.

The TCR sequence derives from a woman in her thirties or forties in good health. The sample was blood. The chain carries TRBV20-1 and TRBJ1-2, with D perhaps matching TRBD1 (6 bases). This chain's CDR3 is CSALLQGNDGYTF. CDR3 in DNA: TGCAGTGCTCTATTACAGGGAAACGATGGCTACACCTTC.